Each of the 32 T cell receptor beta chains below was sequenced from the same sample in a study of blood T cells in healthy people across ages. PCR was performed a second time for roughly 7 to 11 cycles using a sample-barcoded 5' primer and a J-beta primer mix. TCRdb reanalysed the 5' RACE reads using MiXCR and keeps one entry per CDR3 protein. The sample contains just under 900,000 distinct CDR3 sequences, around 30% of which appear only once. Sequencing used blood. Receptors were obtained from a woman of 80 years or more in good health.

This clonotype has ten or more counts. This rearrangement joins TRBV6-6 to TRBJ2-1, with 8 nucleotides matching TRBD1. This CDR3 region has 15 residues. Unmatched junction bases numbered 5, after V lost 7 bases and J lost 0 bases. The germline gives CDR1 MNHNY, CDR2 SVGAGI (reference sequence). The DNA of the CDR3 is TGTGCCAGCACCGCCACAGGGGGCTCCTACAATGAGCAGTTCTTC. The encoded protein is CASTATGGSYNEQFF.

This clonotype showed up many times. The J gene is TRBJ1-5, the V gene TRBV28; 7 bases map to TRBD1. CDR1 and CDR2 (germline): MDHEN, SYDVKM. Trimming at V came to 4 bases and at J to 4 bases, leaving 7 bases not matched to a gene. This CDR3 has 15 residues. The CDR3 sequence: CASSSNRGGNQPQHF. The DNA for the CDR3 is TGTGCCAGCAGTTCAAACAGGGGAGGGAATCAGCCCCAGCATTTT. Filled out from reference TRBV28 and TRBJ1-5, the complete variable domain reads DVKVTQSSRYLVKRTGEKVFLECVQDMDHENMFWYRQDPGLGLRLIYFSYDVKMKEKGDIPEGYSVSREKKERFSLILESASTNQTSMYLCASSSNRGGNQPQHFGDGTRLSIL.

This clonotype was seen repeatedly, ten times or more. The chain couples TRBV28 to TRBJ2-5; D might be TRBD1 (6 bases). The germline CDR1 and CDR2 sequences are MDHEN and SYDVKM. V shed 4 bases and J shed 3 bases, with 12 bases lying between them. This CDR3 contains 14 residues. The CDR3 coding sequence is TGTGCCAGCAGTTCGGGACAACAGAAAGAGACCCAGTACTTC. This codes for CASSSGQQKETQYF.

This clonotype was found many times. The chain couples TRBV5-1 to TRBJ1-2, with TRBD1 matching over 8 bases. The CDR3 runs to 15 residues. CDR1 SGHRS and CDR2 YFSETQ come from the germline V gene. J gave up 6 bases and V 0 bases, and 7 bases lay outside the gene matches. CDR3 in DNA: TGCGCCAGCAGCTTGGACCGGGCAGGGGGCCATGGCTACACCTTC. It yields the protein CASSLDRAGGHGYTF.

This clonotype was seen ten or more times. The chain carries TRBV7-2 and TRBJ2-7; 9 bases agree with TRBD1. With 3 bases clipped from V and 3 bases from J, the junction kept 6 bases outside the gene matches. CDR3 length: 15 amino acids. The germline V gene has CDR1 SGHTA and CDR2 FQGNSA. CDR3 coding DNA: TGTGCCAGCAGCTTCGGTCCGGGACAGGGCTACGAGCAGTACTTC. Translated, it gives CASSFGPGQGYEQYF. Supplemented by reference TRBV7-2 and TRBJ2-7, the full variable domain reads GAGVSQSPSNKVTEKGKDVELRCDPISGHTALYWYRQSLGQGLEFLIYFQGNSAPDKSGLPSDRFSAERTGGSVSTLTIQRTQQEDSAVYLCASSFGPGQGYEQYFGPGTRLTVT.

This clonotype has a count of ten or more. The chain joins TRBV18 to TRBJ2-5; 12 bases are a match to TRBD2. Per the germline V gene, CDR1 is KGHSH and CDR2 is LQKENI. CDR3 length: 17 amino acids. With 3 bases clipped from V and 2 bases from J, the junction kept 7 bases outside the gene matches. CDR3 DNA sequence: TGTGCCAGCTCACCCCTTCGGACTAGCGGGAAGCAAGAGACCCAGTACTTC. Protein sequence: CASSPLRTSGKQETQYF.

This clonotype was recorded many times. The rearrangement joins TRBV29-1 to TRBJ2-5; tentative D call: TRBD2 (6 bases). The CDR3 length is 11 residues. Germline-derived CDR1 and CDR2 are SQVTM and ANQGSEA. The V gene lost 8 bases and the J gene lost 5 bases, with 12 bases spanning the gap. The CDR3 spells CSFSRGETQYF. The DNA for the CDR3 is TGCAGCTTCTCTCGGGGGGAGACCCAGTACTTC.

This clonotype was seen many times. The V and J genes are TRBV29-1 and TRBJ2-1; perhaps TRBD2 as D (6 bases). The CDR3 length is 12 residues. Germline CDR1 is SQVTM and CDR2 is ANQGSEA. Trimming shortened V by 7 bases and J by 7 bases, and 14 bases separated the two germline ends. The CDR3 here is CSGRDSLNEQFF. The DNA of the CDR3 is TGCAGCGGGAGGGACTCCCTAAATGAGCAGTTCTTC.

This clonotype showed up many times. The chain has TRBV25-1 and TRBJ2-5; D gene unclear. Germline CDR1 reads MGHDK; CDR2 reads SYGVNS. Trimming removed 2 bases from V and 4 bases from J, with 11 bases in between. This CDR3 has 14 amino acids. CDR3 loop: CASSEPTLGETQYF. As DNA, the CDR3 is TGTGCCAGCAGTGAACCTACCTTGGGAGAGACCCAGTACTTC.

This clonotype was seen ten or more times. V is TRBV6-2 or TRBV6-3 and J is TRBJ2-5; 9 bases align to TRBD1. The CDR3 is 15 residues long. Trimming took 2 bases from V and 6 from J; bases not matched to a gene: 7. Germline CDR1 reads MNHEY; CDR2 reads SVGEGT. CDR3 sequence (DNA): TGTGCCAGCAGTTACCTCGGGACAGGGATTCAGACCCAGTACTTC. It codes for CASSYLGTGIQTQYF.

On this clonotype itself: One base away lies a much larger clone, so this may be a sequencing read error. V is TRBV7-2 and J is TRBJ2-3; D unresolved. From germline, CDR1 is SGHTA and CDR2 FQGNSA. V lost 6 bases and J lost 9, with 19 bases in between. This CDR3 is built from 14 residues. CDR3 bases: TGTGCCAGCAGGTTACAACCTGAGCCATCAACGCAGTATTTT. This translates into CASRLQPEPSTQYF.

The chain joins TRBV28 to TRBJ2-5; D might be TRBD2 (5 bases). Near its end, the DNA agrees better with TRBJ2-7, so the J call may be wrong. The CDR3 consists of 17 residues. CDR1 and CDR2 from the germline V gene are MDHEN and SYDVKM. This CDR3 is CASPPRGLGLGHYEQYF. CDR3 DNA sequence: TGTGCCAGCCCCCCCCGGGGTCTGGGCCTCGGGCACTACGAGCAGTACTTC.

As concerns this clonotype: One base away lies a much larger clone, so this may be a sequencing read error. The chain couples TRBV27 to TRBJ2-1, with 7 nucleotides matching TRBD1. There are 14 residues in the CDR3. CDR1 is MNHEY and CDR2 is SMNVEV in the germline V gene (reference sequence). V was clipped by 1 base and J by 11 bases; unmatched bases: 8. For the CDR3, the DNA is TGTGCCAGCAGTTTATTATCACGGACAGGTAAGCAGTTCTTC. As protein: CASSLLSRTGKQFF.

This clonotype was seen repeatedly, ten times or more. This chain links TRBV6-5 with TRBJ2-7, with D unclear. Germline V lookup: CDR1 MNHEY, CDR2 SVGAGI. The CDR3 spans 11 residues. V was clipped by 8 bases and J by 7 bases, with 12 bases between them. CDR3 region: CASRGWDEQYF. The CDR3 nucleotides read TGTGCCAGCCGTGGATGGGATGAGCAGTACTTC.

The genes are TRBV7-9 and TRBJ2-5; D might be TRBD2 (6 bases). The DNA end lines up better with TRBJ2-1; the J call may be wrong. Germline CDR1 reads SEHNR; CDR2 reads FQNEAQ (reference sequence). There are 14 residues in the CDR3. CDR3 sequence reads: CASSLVSGEETQFF. The CDR3 bases are TGTGCCAGCAGCTTAGTTTCGGGGGAAGAGACCCAGTTCTTC.

In its sample, this clonotype was seen many times. The V call is TRBV12-3 or TRBV12-4, the J call TRBJ1-2; tentative D call: TRBD1 (6 bases). The CDR3 spans 14 residues. The germline V and J ends were trimmed by 3 bases and 7 bases, with 15 bases remaining between them. The CDR3 region is CASSLGGGRGGYTF. The CDR3 nucleotides read TGTGCCAGCAGTTTGGGTGGAGGCAGGGGTGGCTACACCTTC.

To note about this clonotype: This sequence may be a read error, since a much larger clone differs from it by one base. This rearrangement joins TRBV28 to TRBJ2-4; 7 nucleotides match TRBD2. The J call may be in error: the DNA end matches TRBJ2-5 better. This CDR3 is built from 14 residues. Germline V gene data show CDR1 as MDHEN and CDR2 as SYDVKM. The CDR3 region has the DNA TGTGTCAGCAGTTTACGGGGGGTCCAAGAGACCCAGTACTTC. It codes for CVSSLRGVQETQYF.

A note on this clonotype: A single base separates this from a much larger clone, so it may be a read error. The V call is TRBV12-3 or TRBV12-4, the J call TRBJ2-3, with TRBD2 matching over 7 bases. V trimming: 3 bases; J trimming: 4 bases; junction bases outside the gene matches: 7. CDR3 size: 15 residues. This chain's CDR3 is CASSFRATSADTQYF. In nucleotides, the CDR3 is TGTGCCAGCAGTTTTCGAGCAACTAGCGCAGATACGCAGTATTTT.

Comment on this clonotype: A much larger clone lies a single base off, so this may be a read error. The chain uses TRBV20-1 and TRBJ1-1, with D tentatively TRBD1 (5 bases). Trimming shortened V by 7 bases and J by 0 bases, and 12 bases separated the two germline ends. CDR1 is DFQATT and CDR2 is SNEGSKA in the germline V gene (reference sequence). The CDR3 runs to 13 residues. CDR3 amino acids: CSVPRQMNTEAFF. CDR3 sequence (DNA): TGCAGTGTACCACGACAGATGAACACTGAAGCTTTCTTT.

V is TRBV28 and J is TRBJ2-5; D is undetermined. Germline V gene sequence: CDR1 MDHEN, CDR2 SYDVKM. The CDR3 loop spans 13 amino acids. The V end lost 8 bases, the J end lost 11 bases, and 21 bases lay between the germline ends. CDR3 DNA: TGTGCCAGCCGAATCCTAGGGCCTAATGAGCAGTACTTC. Residues: CASRILGPNEQYF.

A note on this clonotype: The junction shows a germline mismatch at one end, possibly a read error. This chain uses TRBV12-3 or TRBV12-4 with TRBJ2-1; D unresolved. The CDR3 is 13 residues long. As DNA, the CDR3 is TGTGCCAACAGTTTAGATTTTAGCCATGAGCAGTTCTTC. Protein: CANSLDFSHEQFF.

This clonotype has at least ten counts. The V and J genes are TRBV7-2 and TRBJ2-1; 7 bases align to TRBD2. V shed 2 bases and J 0 bases; nucleotides not matched to a gene: 1. Germline V CDR1 and CDR2: SGHTA, FQGNSA. This CDR3 spans 15 amino acids. CDR3 DNA: TGTGCCAGCAGCTTAAGCGGGAACTCCTACAATGAGCAGTTCTTC. This codes for CASSLSGNSYNEQFF.

This clonotype was detected many times. This sequence joins TRBV12-3 or TRBV12-4 and TRBJ2-1; 7 bases fit TRBD2. The CDR3 length is 16 residues. Losses at the gene ends were 2 bases for V and 0 bases for J; bases not matched to a gene: 4. Written as DNA, the CDR3 is TGTGCCAGCAGTTTAAGGACTAGAAGCTCCTACAATGAGCAGTTCTTC. Translating gives CASSLRTRSSYNEQFF.

Many counts were recorded for this clonotype. The rearrangement joins TRBV5-5 to TRBJ2-3; TRBD2 matches 8 bases. Germline V gives CDR1 SGHKS, CDR2 YYEKEE (reference sequence). The CDR3 has 18 amino acids. Trimming at V came to 4 bases and at J to 0 bases, leaving 13 bases not matched to a gene. CDR3 bases: TGTGCCAGCAGCCTACGCAGCGGGGGTCCCACTAGCACAGATACGCAGTATTTT. Translated, it gives CASSLRSGGPTSTDTQYF.

Remarks on this clonotype: This may come from a read error, since a much larger clone is one base off. The chain joins TRBV29-1 to TRBJ2-3; either TRBD1 or TRBD2 may supply D (5 bases each). Germline values: CDR1 SQVTM, CDR2 ANQGSEA. This CDR3 contains 14 residues. CDR3 nucleotide sequence: TGCAGCGTCATAGGGACCCCCAGCACAGATGCGCAGTATTTT. Its translation is CSVIGTPSTDAQYF.

This clonotype occurred many times. The V call is TRBV7-2, the J call TRBJ2-2; either TRBD1 or TRBD2 may supply D (5 bases each). The CDR3 has 13 residues. The V gene's germline CDR1 is SGHTA and CDR2 FQGNSA. Trimming removed 2 bases from V and 6 bases from J, with 7 bases in between. The CDR3 protein is CASSLTGPGELFF. In DNA, the CDR3 is TGTGCCAGCAGCTTAACGGGGCCCGGGGAGCTGTTTTTT.

The table lists this clonotype with many counts. V and J are TRBV7-2 and TRBJ2-7; 8 bases line up with TRBD1. This CDR3 region has 18 residues. The germline gives CDR1 SGHTA, CDR2 FQGNSA. The junction had 17 bases not matched to a gene; V was cut back by 5 bases and J by 2 bases. CDR3 DNA sequence: TGTGCCAGCAGCCTAACCCGGACAGGGAAGGCGGTTACCTACGAGCAGTACTTC. Its translation: CASSLTRTGKAVTYEQYF. Based on the CDR3 plus reference TRBV7-2 and TRBJ2-7, the full variable domain is GAGVSQSPSNKVTEKGKDVELRCDPISGHTALYWYRQSLGQGLEFLIYFQGNSAPDKSGLPSDRFSAERTGGSVSTLTIQRTQQEDSAVYLCASSLTRTGKAVTYEQYFGPGTRLTVT.

The V call is TRBV3-1, the J call TRBJ1-2, with D unclear. Germline V gene sequence: CDR1 LGHDT, CDR2 YNNKEL (reference sequence). Deletions cut 2 bases from V and 6 bases from J, with 10 bases between. The CDR3 spans 13 residues. The CDR3 loop is CASSQNPTNGYTF. The DNA of the CDR3 is TGTGCCAGCAGCCAAAACCCGACGAATGGCTACACCTTC.

Note on this clonotype: A single base separates this from a much larger clone, so it may be a read error. The chain links TRBV20-1 to TRBJ1-2; TRBD1 matches 7 bases. This CDR3 has 14 amino acids. V shed 0 bases and J 3 bases; nucleotides not matched to a gene: 4. The germline V gene has CDR1 DFQATT and CDR2 SNEGSKA (reference sequence). DNA for the CDR3: TGCAGTGCTAGAGACAGGGGGGCTTACTATGGCTACACCTTC. Its protein product is CSARDRGAYYGYTF.

This clonotype came up many times. This chain connects TRBV5-5 to TRBJ2-5, with 11 bases aligning to TRBD2. There are 17 residues in the CDR3. V lost 3 bases and J lost 3; bases outside the gene matches: 10. Germline loops: CDR1 SGHKS, CDR2 YYEKEE (reference sequence). CDR3: CASSSLILAGAEETQYF. The CDR3, as DNA: TGTGCCAGCAGCTCCCTAATACTAGCGGGGGCGGAAGAGACCCAGTACTTC.

This clonotype has a handful of counts. In DNA, the CDR3 is TGCGCCAGCAGCCTACACAGGCCTGGGGCCAACGTCCTGACTTTC. This gives the protein CASSLHRPGANVLTF. This rearrangement joins TRBV4-3 to TRBJ2-6, with D maybe TRBD1 (5 bases). The CDR3 runs 15 residues. V was trimmed by 4 bases and J by 2 bases, leaving 9 bases between them. Germline CDR1 reads LGHNA; CDR2 reads YSLEER.

J is TRBJ1-1 and V is TRBV6-2 or TRBV6-3, with D hard to call. Looked up from germline, CDR1 is MNHEY and CDR2 is SVGEGT. Between the trimmed V and J ends, which lost 7 bases and 1 base, there was a span of 13 bases. The CDR3 sequence is 14 residues long. The CDR3 spells CASIETGKNTEAFF. The CDR3 region has the DNA TGTGCCAGCATAGAGACGGGAAAGAACACTGAAGCTTTCTTT.